These T cell receptor beta chains were read from a single sample in a study of blood T cell repertoires in COVID-19. Profiling relied on immunoSEQ multiplex PCR, and the TCRdb table lists in-frame clones only, not all of them. The data show 120,000 or so clones, with about 83% seen just once and about 3.8% held by the top ten. Input material: peripheral blood. The receptors were sampled from a man aged 55 to 70 with acute or convalescent COVID-19. Each CDR3 is given with its conserved first and last residue. The D gene is left open where the match is weak. Not all rows give a size; the values are once, few, many and, for expanded clones, a class.

>TRBJ1-5|TRBD1|NA|TRBV24-1
TGTGCCACCAGTGACCCGACAGGGGGCGAACAGCCCCAGCATTTT
CATSDPTGGEQPQHF
>TRBJ2-1|TRBD1|NA|TRBV7-2
TGTGCCAGCTCCCTAGGGGGCGAGCAGTTCTTC
CASSLGGEQFF
>TRBJ1-2|NA|NA|TRBV12-3/TRBV12-4
TGTGCCAGCAGTTTAGCTCGGAACTATGGCTACACCTTC
CASSLARNYGYTF
>TRBJ1-4|TRBD1|few|TRBV29-1
TGCAGCGTCCGGACAGGGGGCGGTGAAAAACTGTTTTTT
CSVRTGGGEKLFF
>TRBJ2-2|TRBD2|NA|TRBV9
TGTGCCAGCGACCCGGGACTAGCGGGAGTGAACACCGGGGAGCTGTTTTTT
CASDPGLAGVNTGELFF
>TRBJ2-3|NA|NA|TRBV6-5
TGTGCCAGCCAACGGACATTTTCCACAGATACGCAGTATTTT
CASQRTFSTDTQYF
>TRBJ2-7|TRBD1|NA|TRBV5-4
TGTGCCAGCAGCACCCGACAGGGGTCCCTGGCCTACGAGCAGTACTTC
CASSTRQGSLAYEQYF
>TRBJ1-5|TRBD1|NA|TRBV10-3
TGTGCCATCAGTGAGGGGGGACAGGGGCATCAGCCCCAGCATTTT
CAISEGGQGHQPQHF
>TRBJ1-1|NA|NA|TRBV5-4
TGTGCCAGCAGCCCGTCTATGAGCGCTCTCACTGAAGCTTTCTTT
CASSPSMSALTEAFF
>TRBJ2-1|TRBD2|NA|TRBV5-4
TGTGCCTCAGCAGGGAGAGCGGGACTTAGCTCCTACAATGAGCAGTTCTTC
CASAGRAGLSSYNEQFF